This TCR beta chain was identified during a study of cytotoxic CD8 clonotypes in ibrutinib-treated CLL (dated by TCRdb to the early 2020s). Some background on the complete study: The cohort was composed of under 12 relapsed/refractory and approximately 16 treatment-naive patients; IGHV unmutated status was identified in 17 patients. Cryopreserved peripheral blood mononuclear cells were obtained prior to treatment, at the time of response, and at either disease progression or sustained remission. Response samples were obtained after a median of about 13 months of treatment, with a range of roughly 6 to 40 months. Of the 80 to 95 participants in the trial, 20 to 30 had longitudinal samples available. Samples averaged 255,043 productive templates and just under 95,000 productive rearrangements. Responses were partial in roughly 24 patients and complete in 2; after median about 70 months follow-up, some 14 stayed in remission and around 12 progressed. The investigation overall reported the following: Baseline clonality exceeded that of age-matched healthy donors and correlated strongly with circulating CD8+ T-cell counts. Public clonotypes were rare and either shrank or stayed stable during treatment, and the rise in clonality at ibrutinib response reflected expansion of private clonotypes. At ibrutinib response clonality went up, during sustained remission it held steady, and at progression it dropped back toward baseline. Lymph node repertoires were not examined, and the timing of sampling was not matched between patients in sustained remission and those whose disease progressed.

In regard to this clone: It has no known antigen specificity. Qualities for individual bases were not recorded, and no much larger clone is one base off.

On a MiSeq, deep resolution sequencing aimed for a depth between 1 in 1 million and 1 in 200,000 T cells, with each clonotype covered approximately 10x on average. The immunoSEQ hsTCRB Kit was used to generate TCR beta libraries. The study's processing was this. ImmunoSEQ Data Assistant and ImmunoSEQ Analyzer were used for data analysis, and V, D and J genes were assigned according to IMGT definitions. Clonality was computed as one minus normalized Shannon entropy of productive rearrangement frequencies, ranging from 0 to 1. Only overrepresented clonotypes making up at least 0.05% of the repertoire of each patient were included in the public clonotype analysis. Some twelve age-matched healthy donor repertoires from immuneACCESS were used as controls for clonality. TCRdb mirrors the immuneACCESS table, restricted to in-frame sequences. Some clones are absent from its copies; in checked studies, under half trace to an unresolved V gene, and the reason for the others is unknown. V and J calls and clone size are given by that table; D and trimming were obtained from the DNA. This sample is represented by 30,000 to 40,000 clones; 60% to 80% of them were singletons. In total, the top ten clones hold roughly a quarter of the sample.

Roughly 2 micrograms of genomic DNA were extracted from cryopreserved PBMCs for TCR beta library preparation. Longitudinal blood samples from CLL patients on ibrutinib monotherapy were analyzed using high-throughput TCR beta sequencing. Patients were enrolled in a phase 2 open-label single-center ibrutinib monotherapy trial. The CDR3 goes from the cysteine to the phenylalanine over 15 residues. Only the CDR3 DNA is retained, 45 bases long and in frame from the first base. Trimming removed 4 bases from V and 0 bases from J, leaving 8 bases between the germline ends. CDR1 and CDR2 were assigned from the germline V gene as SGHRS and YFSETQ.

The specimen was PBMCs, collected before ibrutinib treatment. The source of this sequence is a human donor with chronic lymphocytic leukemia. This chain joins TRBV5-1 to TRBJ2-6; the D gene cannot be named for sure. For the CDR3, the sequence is CASSPDVSGANVLTF. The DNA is TGCGCCAGCAGCCCCGATGTCTCTGGGGCCAACGTCCTGACTTTC.